Below, one T cell receptor beta chain is given with its context. Its specificity is not known. Preparation of the TCRbeta library involved a method that used unique molecular identifiers. TCRdb processed the PCR reads anew with MiXCR; each CDR3 protein has one entry. The profile shows more than 400,000 distinct CDR3 sequences, more than 9.5% of them singletons. The data belong to a study of T-cell reconstitution after alpha-beta-depleted transplantation in children. The V gene's germline CDR1 is DFQATT and CDR2 SNEGSKA (reference sequence). The CDR3 runs to 15 residues. V was trimmed by 1 base and J by 0 bases, leaving 9 bases between them. Overall study results and limits: By one year post-transplant, T-cell counts and diversity largely arose from T cells that were newly produced. Several hundred rapidly expanded clones from non-depleted graft cells reportedly supplied alpha-beta T cells about two months post-transplant.

The specimen comprised PBMCs, mostly from graft donor cells, sampled 180 days after TCRalphabeta/CD19-depleted stem cell transplant. V and J are TRBV20-1 and TRBJ2-2; D gene uncertain. The receptor's source is a female patient aged 2-10 years who had a stem cell transplant for aplastic anemia, so the T cells may come from the graft donor. CDR3 in DNA: TGCAGTGCTAGAGTTACCAGGACGAACACCGGGGAGCTGTTTTTT. Translation: CSARVTRTNTGELFF.